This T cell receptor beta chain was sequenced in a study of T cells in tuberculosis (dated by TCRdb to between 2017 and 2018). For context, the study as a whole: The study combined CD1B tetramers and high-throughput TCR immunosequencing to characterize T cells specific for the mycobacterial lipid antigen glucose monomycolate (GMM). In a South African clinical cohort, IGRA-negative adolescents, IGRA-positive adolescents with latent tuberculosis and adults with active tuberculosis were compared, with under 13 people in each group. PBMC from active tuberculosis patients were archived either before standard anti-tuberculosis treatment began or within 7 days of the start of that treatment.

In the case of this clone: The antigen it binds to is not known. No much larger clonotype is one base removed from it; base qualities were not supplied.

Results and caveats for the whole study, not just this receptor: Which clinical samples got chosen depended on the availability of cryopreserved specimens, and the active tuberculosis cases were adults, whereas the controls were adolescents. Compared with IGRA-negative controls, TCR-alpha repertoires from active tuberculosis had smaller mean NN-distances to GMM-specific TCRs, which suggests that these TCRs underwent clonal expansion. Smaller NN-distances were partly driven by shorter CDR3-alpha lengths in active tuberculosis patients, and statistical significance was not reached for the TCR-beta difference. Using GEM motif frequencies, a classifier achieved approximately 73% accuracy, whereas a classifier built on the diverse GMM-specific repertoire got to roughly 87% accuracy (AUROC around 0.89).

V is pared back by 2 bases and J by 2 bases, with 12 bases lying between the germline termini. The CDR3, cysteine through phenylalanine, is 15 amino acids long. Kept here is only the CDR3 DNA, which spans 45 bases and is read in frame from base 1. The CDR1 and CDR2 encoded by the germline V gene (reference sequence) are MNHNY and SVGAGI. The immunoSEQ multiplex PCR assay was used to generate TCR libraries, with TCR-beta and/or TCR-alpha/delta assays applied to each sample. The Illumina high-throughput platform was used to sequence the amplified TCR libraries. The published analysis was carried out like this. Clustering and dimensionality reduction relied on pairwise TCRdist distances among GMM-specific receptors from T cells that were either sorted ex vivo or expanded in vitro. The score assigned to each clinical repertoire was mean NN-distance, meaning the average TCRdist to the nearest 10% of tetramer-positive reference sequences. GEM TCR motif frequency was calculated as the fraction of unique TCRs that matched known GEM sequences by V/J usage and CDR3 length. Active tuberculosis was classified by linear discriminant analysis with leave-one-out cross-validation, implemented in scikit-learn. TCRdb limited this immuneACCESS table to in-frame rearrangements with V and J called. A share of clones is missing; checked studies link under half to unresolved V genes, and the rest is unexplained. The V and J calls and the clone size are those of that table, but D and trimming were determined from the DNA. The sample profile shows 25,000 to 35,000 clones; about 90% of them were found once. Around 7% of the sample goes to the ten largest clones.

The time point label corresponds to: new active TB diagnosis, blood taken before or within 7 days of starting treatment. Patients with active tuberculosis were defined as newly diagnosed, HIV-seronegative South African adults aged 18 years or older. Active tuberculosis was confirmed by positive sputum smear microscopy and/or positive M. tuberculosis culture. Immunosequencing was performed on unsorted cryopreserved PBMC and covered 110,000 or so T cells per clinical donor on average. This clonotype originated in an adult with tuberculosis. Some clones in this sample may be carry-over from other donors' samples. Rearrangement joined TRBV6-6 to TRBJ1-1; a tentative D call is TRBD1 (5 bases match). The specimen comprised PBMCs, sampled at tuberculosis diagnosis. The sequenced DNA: TGTGCCAGCAGTTACGGGGGGACTGTAAACACTGAAGCTTTCTTT. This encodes CASSYGGTVNTEAFF.